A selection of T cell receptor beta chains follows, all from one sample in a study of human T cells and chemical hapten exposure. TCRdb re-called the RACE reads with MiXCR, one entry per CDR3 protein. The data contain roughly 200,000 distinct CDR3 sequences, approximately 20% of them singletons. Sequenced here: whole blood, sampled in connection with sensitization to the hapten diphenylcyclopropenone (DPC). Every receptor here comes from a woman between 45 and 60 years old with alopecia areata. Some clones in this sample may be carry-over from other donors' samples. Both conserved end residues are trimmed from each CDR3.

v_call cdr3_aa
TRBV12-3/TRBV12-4 ASRALRSEQF
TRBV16 ASSQSAGGTDGNEQF
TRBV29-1 SAQVSGANVLT
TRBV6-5 ASSYYQGDQETQY
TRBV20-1 SARDLGKSGRGDTQY
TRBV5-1 ASSPTPDQPQH
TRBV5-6 ASSFTASGTQY
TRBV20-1 SVSLGGYNTEAF
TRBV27 ASSSLSGEDTQY
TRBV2 ASSGGLADQETQY
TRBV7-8 ASSPRDRVNQPQH
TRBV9 ASSVGNNEQF
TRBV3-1 ASSQSDYGYT
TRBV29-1 SGSLGTLTGELF
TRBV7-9 ASSSRRTGDYEQY
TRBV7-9 ASGLVNTEAF
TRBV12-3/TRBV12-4 ASRDGTGHTEAF
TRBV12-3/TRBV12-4 ASRLLADEQF
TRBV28 ASSSAREGLTDTQY
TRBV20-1 SGWSRGDEQY
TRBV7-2 ASSRNRDRRYEQY
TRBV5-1 ASSLEQVGTDTQY
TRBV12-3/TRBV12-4 ASSPLGQVSTDTQY
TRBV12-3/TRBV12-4 ASSLLLAGELF
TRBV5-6 ASSLRGRRTEAF
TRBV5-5 ASSLGLAGGYNEQF
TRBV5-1 ASSLNPGQLNTEAF
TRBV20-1 SASGPGGYT
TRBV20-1 SAQTGVNSNQPQH
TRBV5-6 ASSSRPGLAGETQY
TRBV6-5 ASTPGEEGKLF
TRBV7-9 ASSSTGLATDTQY
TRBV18 ASSSANYEQY
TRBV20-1 SARGEGPSIQY
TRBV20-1 TGSGGIGAEAF
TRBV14 ASSHAPGTSGYNEQF
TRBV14 ASSQRVLGDQY
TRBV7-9 ASSSGLGSYGYT
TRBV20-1 SARVGLGEKLF
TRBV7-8 ASSLGDSFGIQY
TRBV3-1 ASSQGGDTEAF
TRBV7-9 ASSPGDRGLDYEQY
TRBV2 ASSELGRLYEQY